The 21 T cell receptor beta chains given below trace back to one sample, sequenced in a study of T cells in narcolepsy. The data were produced by immunoSEQ multiplex PCR, yet TCRdb's version contains in-frame clones alone and is incomplete. The sample lists approximately 25,000 clones, around 63% occurring once. Material for sequencing was memory (CD45RA-) CD4+ T cells from blood. The source is a human donor in good health.

The CDR3 region is CASSLASGGYYGYTF. The CDR3 bases are TGTGCCAGCAGCTTGGCCAGCGGGGGCTACTATGGCTACACCTTC. The chain employs TRBV5-4 and TRBJ1-2; perhaps TRBD1 as D (6 bases). Trimming shortened V by 0 bases and J by 3 bases, and 12 bases separated the two germline ends. Germline-derived CDR1 and CDR2 are SGHNT and YYREEE (reference sequence). This CDR3 is 15 amino acids long.

A few counts support this clone. The CDR3 region has the DNA TGCGCCAGCAGCCAAGTTCCTGGACAGCGCTTGAACACTGAAGCTTTCTTT. Translating it yields CASSQVPGQRLNTEAFF. The chain employs TRBV4-3 and TRBJ1-1; perhaps TRBD1 as D (6 bases). Germline CDR1 is LGHNA and CDR2 is YSLEER. V lost 1 base, J lost 0 bases, and 15 bases lay in between. This CDR3 is 17 amino acids long.

This chain links TRBV11-2 with TRBJ1-1, with a possible D match to TRBD1 (5 bases). This CDR3 spans 14 amino acids. Germline V gives CDR1 SGHAT, CDR2 FQNNGV. Trimming removed 5 bases from V and 7 bases from J, with 17 bases in between. The CDR3 DNA is TGTGCCAGCAGCCGGGTCCGGGGACGCATTGAAGCTTTCTTT. Amino acids: CASSRVRGRIEAFF. The whole variable domain, remainder taken from reference TRBV11-2 and TRBJ1-1, is EAGVAQSPRYKIIEKRQSVAFWCNPISGHATLYWYQQILGQGPKLLIQFQNNGVVDDSQLPKDRFSAERLKGVDSTLKIQPAKLEDSAVYLCASSRVRGRIEAFFGQGTRLTVV.

This rearrangement joins TRBV10-2 to TRBJ2-1; 7 bases map to TRBD2. CDR3 length: 13 amino acids. Germline-derived CDR1 and CDR2 are WSHSY and SAAADI. The trim removed 2 bases at V and 10 bases at J, leaving 5 bases unmatched. This CDR3 is CASSENGGLEQFF. CDR3 in DNA: TGCGCCAGCAGTGAGAACGGGGGGTTAGAGCAGTTCTTC.

CDR3 residues: CASSLGVPEQYF. CDR3 DNA sequence: TGTGCCAGCAGTCTGGGGGTTCCTGAGCAGTACTTC. This chain uses TRBV28 with TRBJ2-7, with D perhaps matching TRBD1 or TRBD2 (5 bases each). Looked up from germline, CDR1 is MDHEN and CDR2 is SYDVKM. This CDR3 spans 12 amino acids. V lost 5 bases and J lost 7, with 12 bases in between.

V usage is TRBV5-4 and J usage is TRBJ2-2, with D possibly being TRBD1 or TRBD2 (6 bases each). The CDR3 is 16 residues long. Between the trimmed V and J ends, which lost 1 base and 1 base, there was a span of 11 bases. Looked up from germline, CDR1 is SGHNT and CDR2 is YYREEE (reference sequence). Written as DNA, the CDR3 is TGTGCCAGCAGCTTGTGGAGGGGGGTGAACACCGGGGAGCTGTTTTTT. Encoded protein: CASSLWRGVNTGELFF.

This chain connects TRBV11-2 to TRBJ1-2; no firm D call. Trimming left V 0 bases short and J 4 bases short, with 12 bases between. The CDR3 has 15 residues. The germline V gene has CDR1 SGHAT and CDR2 FQNNGV. The DNA for the CDR3 is TGTGCCAGCAGCTTAGAACGGGCAGACCTCTATGGCTACACCTTC. The encoded protein is CASSLERADLYGYTF.

This clone was seen a few times. Other DNA sequences in the same sample also yield this CDR3. The genes are TRBV10-3 and TRBJ2-7, with 9 bases aligning to TRBD1. Germline loops: CDR1 ENHRY, CDR2 SYGVKD. The CDR3 runs to 15 residues. The V segment lost 0 bases and the J segment 5 bases; nucleotides outside the gene matches: 5. The CDR3 sequence is CAISESQDRGHEQYF. In DNA, the CDR3 is TGTGCCATCAGTGAGTCCCAGGACAGGGGTCACGAGCAGTACTTC.

The chain combines TRBV20-1 with TRBJ2-7; 7 bases are shared with TRBD1. Trimming cost V 6 bases and J 6 bases; bases outside gene matches: 2. The CDR3 spans 10 residues. CDR1 is DFQATT, CDR2 SNEGSKA, per germline (reference sequence). CDR3 nucleotides: TGCAGTGCGACAGGGCCCGAGCAGTACTTC. Translation gives CSATGPEQYF.

The chain uses TRBV9 and TRBJ1-1; 7 bases are a match to TRBD1. The V gene's germline CDR1 is SGDLS and CDR2 YYNGEE. V shed 7 bases and J 1 base; nucleotides not matched to a gene: 4. This CDR3 contains 13 residues. This CDR3 is CASSTGQNTEAFF. CDR3 DNA: TGTGCCAGCTCGACAGGGCAGAACACTGAAGCTTTCTTT.

V and J are TRBV28 and TRBJ1-4; a weak D match, TRBD1 (5 bases). V lost 2 bases and J 2 bases, leaving 6 bases between the germline ends. Germline V gene lookup returns CDR1 MDHEN and CDR2 SYDVKM. The CDR3 covers 14 residues. For the CDR3, the DNA is TGTGCCAGCAGTTTAGGGGGGACTAATGAAAAACTGTTTTTT. Translated, it gives CASSLGGTNEKLFF.

V and J are TRBV6-1 and TRBJ2-5; TRBD1 aligns across 9 bases. In germline, CDR1 is MNHNS, CDR2 SASEGT. This CDR3 spans 15 amino acids. Germline trimming cut 1 base from V and 1 base from J; bases unmatched to any gene: 1. The chain's CDR3 is CASSEVTGGQETQYF. The CDR3 nucleotides are TGTGCCAGCAGTGAAGTGACAGGGGGCCAAGAGACCCAGTACTTC.

The rearrangement joins TRBV4-2 to TRBJ2-1; D tentatively fits TRBD1 or TRBD2 (6 bases each). CDR3 length: 14 residues. Trimming pared 1 base from V and 9 bases from J, leaving 13 bases between. Per the germline V gene, CDR1 is LGHNA and CDR2 is YNFKEQ. CDR3 protein: CASSQVPEGGEQFF. CDR3 coding DNA: TGTGCCAGCAGCCAAGTCCCCGAGGGGGGTGAGCAGTTCTTC.

V is TRBV5-1 and J is TRBJ1-1; no clear D. The CDR3 runs 11 residues. V lost 4 bases and J lost 7, with 8 bases in between. Looked up from germline, CDR1 is SGHRS and CDR2 is YFSETQ. The CDR3 nucleotides read TGCGCCAGCAGCGCTCGTAGTGAAGCTTTCTTT. It is translated as CASSARSEAFF.

This clone has a handful of counts. The V gene is TRBV5-1, the J gene TRBJ1-4, with D perhaps TRBD1 (5 bases). Trimming stripped 4 bases from V and 2 bases from J, with 12 bases between. This CDR3 is built from 15 residues. Germline V gives CDR1 SGHRS, CDR2 YFSETQ. Here the CDR3 reads CASSPGTPTNEKLFF. The CDR3 bases are TGCGCCAGCAGCCCAGGGACGCCTACTAATGAAAAACTGTTTTTT.

This clone appeared a few times. The V and J genes are TRBV9 and TRBJ2-1, with D uncertain. This CDR3 region has 14 residues. Trimming took 0 bases from V and 8 from J, leaving 12 bases between them. Germline assignment: CDR1 SGDLS and CDR2 YYNGEE. The CDR3 sequence is CASSVEGAVDEQFF. The DNA of the CDR3 is TGTGCCAGCAGCGTAGAGGGCGCCGTCGATGAGCAGTTCTTC.

This chain uses TRBV5-4 with TRBJ1-5; D may be TRBD1 (6 bases). Germline V gene data show CDR1 as SGHNT and CDR2 as YYREEE (reference sequence). Trimming removed 0 bases from V and 10 bases from J, with 8 bases in between. The CDR3 consists of 12 residues. For the CDR3, the DNA is TGTGCCAGCAGCTTGGTCGGGGGCCCCCAGCATTTT. This sequence encodes CASSLVGGPQHF.

This chain links TRBV4-1 with TRBJ2-5; no reliable D call. Germline V gene sequence: CDR1 MGHRA, CDR2 YSYEKL. V lost 1 base to trimming and J lost 5 bases, with 11 bases between them. The CDR3 is 14 amino acids. CDR3 loop: CASSQGPATETQYF. CDR3 bases: TGCGCCAGCAGCCAAGGGCCTGCCACGGAGACCCAGTACTTC.

The sample holds a few counts of this clone. The chain carries TRBV27 and TRBJ1-5; 8 nucleotides match TRBD1. V lost 6 bases to trimming and J lost 12 bases; unmatched junction nucleotides: 10. Germline CDR1 and CDR2: MNHEY and SMNVEV (reference sequence). The CDR3 totals 13 residues. CDR3 coding DNA: TGTGCCAGCAGCTCACTCTCACAGGGGGTCCAGCATTTT. Residues: CASSSLSQGVQHF.

This sequence joins TRBV7-2 and TRBJ2-7; D may be TRBD2 (6 bases). Germline V gene sequence: CDR1 SGHTA, CDR2 FQGNSA. The CDR3 extends over 14 amino acids. V lost 5 bases, J lost 0 bases, and 11 bases lay in between. As DNA, the CDR3 is TGTGCCAGCAGCAATAGCGGTGGCTCCTACGAGCAGTACTTC. It encodes CASSNSGGSYEQYF.

This chain joins TRBV10-3 and TRBJ1-2; D uncertain. Trimming removed 3 bases from V and 3 bases from J, with 14 bases in between. The germline gives CDR1 ENHRY, CDR2 SYGVKD. CDR3 length: 15 amino acids. CDR3 in amino acids: CAISDLGRSDYGYTF. The CDR3 DNA sequence: TGTGCCATCAGTGACCTAGGACGGTCAGACTATGGCTACACCTTC.